The 3 T cell receptor beta chains given below trace back to one sample, sequenced in a study of blood T cells in healthy people across ages. It was with a sample-barcoded 5' primer and a J-beta primer mix that a second PCR of about 7 to 12 cycles was run. TCRdb analysed the 5' RACE reads with MiXCR anew, one entry per CDR3 protein. The sample lists 1.6 million or so distinct CDR3 sequences, roughly a third occurring once. Sample: blood. Source of these receptors: a woman between 25 and 40 years old in good health.

The chain recombines TRBV6-6 with TRBJ2-7; TRBD2 matches at 7 bases. The length of the CDR3 is 13 residues. Germline V gene sequence: CDR1 MNHNY, CDR2 SVGAGI (reference sequence). Trimming took 0 bases from V and 6 from J; bases not matched to a gene: 2. For the CDR3, the DNA is TGTGCCAGCAGTTACTCGGGAGGGTGCGAGCAGTACTTC. Amino acids: CASSYSGGCEQYF.

The rearrangement links TRBV11-2 to TRBJ1-4, with unresolved D. Trimming took off 3 bases at V and 4 bases at J, with 6 bases between the two ends. Germline assignment: CDR1 SGHAT and CDR2 FQNNGV. The length of the CDR3 is 13 residues. CDR3 bases: TGTGCCAGCAGCTTGGCCCTTAATGAAAAACTGTTTTTT. Translated, it gives CASSLALNEKLFF. The complete variable domain, with remaining parts taken from reference TRBV11-2 and TRBJ1-4, reads EAGVAQSPRYKIIEKRQSVAFWCNPISGHATLYWYQQILGQGPKLLIQFQNNGVVDDSQLPKDRFSAERLKGVDSTLKIQPAKLEDSAVYLCASSLALNEKLFFGSGTQLSVL.

This sequence joins TRBV30 and TRBJ1-5, with 7 nucleotides matching TRBD1. Per the germline V gene, CDR1 is GTSNPN and CDR2 is SVGIG (reference sequence). The CDR3 length is 13 residues. V was clipped by 8 bases and J by 5 bases; unmatched bases: 9. The CDR3 here is CAQSTGRDQPQHF. The CDR3 DNA is TGTGCCCAATCGACAGGGAGAGATCAGCCCCAGCATTTT. The entire variable domain, with the rest obtained from reference TRBV30 and TRBJ1-5, is as follows: SQTIHQWPATLVQPVGSPLSLECTVEGTSNPNLYWYRQAAGRGLQLLFYSVGIGQISSEVPQNLSASRPQDRQFILSSKKLLLSDSGFYLCAQSTGRDQPQHFGDGTRLSIL.